This T cell receptor beta chain was observed in a study of blood T cells in healthy people across ages. Total RNA amounts of at least 6 micrograms were extracted per sample. The germline CDR1 and CDR2 sequences are DFQATT and SNEGSKA (reference sequence). V was trimmed by 3 bases and J by 4 bases, leaving 6 bases between them. The CDR3 contains 11 residues. Alongside a J-beta primer mix, a sample-barcoded 5' primer served in a second PCR lasting about 7 to 12 cycles. From each sample, at least 2.5 million paired-end reads containing CDR3 were obtained. TCRdb re-called the 5' RACE reads through MiXCR, storing one row per CDR3 protein. The repertoire holds roughly 1.9 million distinct CDR3 sequences, with around 40% as singletons. This clonotype has just a few counts. Its antigen is unknown. Study observations and caveats: As age increased, TCR beta diversity per million T cells fell in a roughly linear fashion. Not knowing donor CMV status may have confounded expanded clonotype changes.

The sequencing sample was made of blood. The chain uses TRBV20-1 and TRBJ1-1, with D unresolved. The TCR sequence derives from a human donor in good health. DNA of the CDR3: TGCAGTGCTAGTCAGAGCACTGAAGCTTTCTTT. Amino acid sequence: CSASQSTEAFF.